The 18 T cell receptor beta chains below come from one sample, sequenced in a study of control samples from healthy donors and cancer patients. Some clones are missing from TCRdb's copy, which holds only in-frame ones; the method was immunoSEQ multiplex PCR. This sample has fewer than 200,000 clones, with around 88% found just once. The specimen sequenced was blood. The receptor source for this set is a woman younger than 45 in good health.

V and J are TRBV12-5 and TRBJ2-7, with 8 bases matching TRBD2. The germline V gene encodes CDR1 LGHNT and CDR2 FRNRAP. V trimming: 1 base; J trimming: 3 bases; junction bases outside the gene matches: 8. The CDR3 has 16 residues. In DNA form, the CDR3 reads TGTGCTAGTGGTTTGGACCCACTAGCGGCGGACTACGAGCAGTACTTC. It is translated as CASGLDPLAADYEQYF.

The count of this clone is one. The V call is TRBV10-3, the J call TRBJ2-1; 10 bases map to TRBD2. The CDR3 spans 13 residues. The germline CDR1 and CDR2 sequences are ENHRY and SYGVKD. Unmatched junction bases numbered 6, after V lost 10 bases and J lost 6 bases. DNA for the CDR3: TGTGCCACCGTAGCGGGAGGCGGCAATGAGCAGTTCTTC. Protein sequence: CATVAGGGNEQFF.

The J gene is TRBJ2-4, the V gene TRBV6-5; TRBD2 might be the D (5 bases). The CDR3 contains 11 residues. Germline V gene lookup returns CDR1 MNHEY and CDR2 SVGAGI. Trimming removed 8 bases from V and 6 bases from J, with 8 bases in between. The CDR3 bases are TGTGCCAGCCTCAGCGGAAACATTCAGTACTTC. Translation gives CASLSGNIQYF.

In DNA, the CDR3 is TGTGCCAGCTCGAAGACAGCATGGACCTACGAGCAGTACGTC. Amino acids: CASSKTAWTYEQYV. This rearrangement joins TRBV18 to TRBJ2-7, with D perhaps matching TRBD1 (5 bases). The CDR3 runs to 14 residues. Germline CDR1 is KGHSH and CDR2 is LQKENI. V gave up 6 bases and J gave up 2 bases, with 14 bases separating them.

V usage is TRBV4-1 and J usage is TRBJ1-3, with D uncertain. Germline V gene data show CDR1 as MGHRA and CDR2 as YSYEKL. The CDR3 has 15 amino acids. Trimming removed 5 bases at V and 1 base at J, with 12 bases between. CDR3 loop: CASSYTGASGNTIYF. The CDR3 region has the DNA TGCGCCAGCAGCTATACCGGAGCGTCTGGAAACACCATATATTTT.

The rearrangement links TRBV19 to TRBJ1-5; no definite D call. Germline CDR1 LNHDA, CDR2 SQIVND (reference sequence). The CDR3 is 15 residues long. Between the trimmed V and J ends, which lost 3 bases and 1 base, there was a span of 10 bases. CDR3 coding DNA: TGTGCCAGTAGTATGCCCTACGGCAGCAATCAGCCCCAGCATTTT. Translating it yields CASSMPYGSNQPQHF.

The chain links TRBV24-1 to TRBJ1-3; D is ambiguous. In germline, CDR1 is KGHDR, CDR2 SFDVKD. The V end lost 9 bases, the J end lost 0 bases, and 2 bases lay between the germline ends. The CDR3 covers 11 residues. CDR3 sequence (DNA): TGTGCCACCGGCTCTGGAAACACCATATATTTT. Its translation: CATGSGNTIYF.

The chain employs TRBV5-8 and TRBJ1-4, with a tentative D call TRBD1 (6 bases). Trimming took off 0 bases at V and 0 bases at J, with 9 bases between the two ends. The germline gives CDR1 SGHTS, CDR2 YDEGEE. The CDR3 runs 16 residues. CDR3 DNA sequence: TGTGCCAGCAGCTTGGCTGGGGACACAACTAATGAAAAACTGTTTTTT. Translating gives CASSLAGDTTNEKLFF.

The CDR3 reads CASSYLAGEQGVQETQYF. CDR3 bases: TGCGCCAGCAGCTACTTAGCGGGGGAGCAAGGGGTACAAGAGACCCAGTACTTC. The chain has TRBV4-1 and TRBJ2-5; TRBD2 matches at 9 bases. Germline V gene lookup returns CDR1 MGHRA and CDR2 YSYEKL. The CDR3 loop spans 18 amino acids. With 5 bases clipped from V and 2 bases from J, the junction kept 15 bases outside the gene matches.

This chain connects TRBV7-8 to TRBJ1-3; weak D call: TRBD1 (5 bases). CDR3 length: 16 amino acids. Germline CDR1 is SGHVS and CDR2 is FQNEAQ. Deletions cut 8 bases from V and 1 base from J, with 18 bases between. Written as DNA, the CDR3 is TGTGCCAGCGGTGGTACGGGGCTTGCTTCTGGAAACACCATATATTTT. Translating gives CASGGTGLASGNTIYF. Together with reference TRBV7-8 and TRBJ1-3, the CDR3 gives the full variable domain: GAGVSQSPRYKVAKRGQDVALRCDPISGHVSLFWYQQALGQGPEFLTYFQNEAQLDKSGLPSDRFFAERPEGSVSTLKIQRTQQEDSAVYLCASGGTGLASGNTIYFGEGSWLTVV.

The chain links TRBV5-4 to TRBJ1-2; D is uncertain. Germline loops: CDR1 SGHNT, CDR2 YYREEE (reference sequence). V gave up 3 bases and J gave up 7 bases, with 10 bases separating them. This CDR3 spans 12 amino acids. This chain's CDR3 is CASSWGNGGYTF. The CDR3 bases are TGTGCCAGCAGCTGGGGTAACGGTGGCTACACCTTC.

The gene calls are TRBV7-9 and TRBJ1-5; 8 nucleotides align to TRBD1. The V gene end was trimmed by 2 bases and the J gene end by 6 bases; junction bases not matched to a gene: 6. From germline, CDR1 is SEHNR and CDR2 FQNEAQ (reference sequence). The CDR3 has 15 amino acids. CDR3 residues: CASSLSGGPSQPQHF. The CDR3 DNA reads TGTGCCAGCAGCTTATCAGGGGGCCCTTCTCAGCCCCAGCATTTT.

The V call is TRBV27, the J call TRBJ2-5; D gene unclear. This CDR3 is 12 amino acids long. V gave up 4 bases and J gave up 5 bases, with 8 bases separating them. CDR1 and CDR2 (germline): MNHEY, SMNVEV (reference sequence). The CDR3 reads CASSSTRETQYF. The CDR3 DNA reads TGTGCCAGCAGTTCCACCCGCGAGACCCAGTACTTC.

The V gene is TRBV5-1, the J gene TRBJ2-1, with 12 bases aligning to TRBD2. CDR1 SGHRS and CDR2 YFSETQ come from the germline V gene. V trimming: 3 bases; J trimming: 8 bases; junction bases outside the gene matches: 6. The CDR3 is 15 amino acids. The CDR3 DNA is TGCGCCAGCAGCTCACCTAGCGGGGGGGCAGATGAGCAGTTCTTC. This translates into CASSSPSGGADEQFF.

The J gene is TRBJ2-5, the V gene TRBV13, with TRBD2 matching over 8 bases. Per the germline V gene, CDR1 is PRHDT and CDR2 is FYEKMQ (reference sequence). With 5 bases clipped from V and 5 bases from J, the junction kept 10 bases outside the gene matches. CDR3 size: 15 residues. The CDR3 coding sequence is TGTGCCAGCAGCACCGGGAGGGCGGGGATCGAGACCCAGTACTTC. Protein product: CASSTGRAGIETQYF.

The V call is TRBV19, the J call TRBJ2-4; D gene uncertain. There are 13 residues in the CDR3. V lost 10 bases, J lost 6 bases, and 16 bases lay in between. Germline assignment: CDR1 LNHDA and CDR2 SQIVND (reference sequence). CDR3: CATTERNPNIQYF. The CDR3 nucleotides are TGTGCCACCACCGAAAGAAACCCAAACATTCAGTACTTC.

The rearrangement links TRBV18 to TRBJ2-7, with TRBD1 identical over 10 bases. This CDR3 region has 13 residues. In germline, CDR1 is KGHSH, CDR2 LQKENI. The J segment lost 6 bases and the V segment lost 3 bases, leaving 2 bases of the junction unmatched. The CDR3 nucleotides read TGTGCCAGCTCACCTAGACAGGGGGCCGAGCAGTACGTC. Encoded protein: CASSPRQGAEQYV.

The chain has TRBV4-1 and TRBJ2-1; 10 bases align to TRBD2. Germline assignment: CDR1 MGHRA and CDR2 YSYEKL. The CDR3 loop spans 16 amino acids. V dropped 2 bases and J dropped 4; count of bases not matched to a gene: 5. The CDR3 region is CASSQTGTSAYNEQFF. CDR3 nucleotides: TGCGCCAGCAGCCAAACCGGGACTAGCGCTTACAATGAGCAGTTCTTC.